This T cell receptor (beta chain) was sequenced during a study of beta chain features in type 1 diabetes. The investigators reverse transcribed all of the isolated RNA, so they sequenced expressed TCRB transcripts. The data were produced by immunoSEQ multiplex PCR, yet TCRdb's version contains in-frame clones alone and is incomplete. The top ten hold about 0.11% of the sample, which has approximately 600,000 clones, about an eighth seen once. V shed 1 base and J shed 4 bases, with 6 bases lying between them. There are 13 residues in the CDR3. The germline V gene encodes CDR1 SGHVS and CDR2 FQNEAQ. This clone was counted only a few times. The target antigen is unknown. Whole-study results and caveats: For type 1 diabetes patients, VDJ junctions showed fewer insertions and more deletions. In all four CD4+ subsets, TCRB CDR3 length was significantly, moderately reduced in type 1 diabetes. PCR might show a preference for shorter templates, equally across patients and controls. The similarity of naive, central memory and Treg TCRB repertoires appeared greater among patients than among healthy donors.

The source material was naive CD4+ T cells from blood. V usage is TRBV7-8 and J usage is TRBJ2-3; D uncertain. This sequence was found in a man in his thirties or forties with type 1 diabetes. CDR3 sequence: CASSLGGADTQYF. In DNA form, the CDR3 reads TGTGCCAGCAGCTTAGGAGGAGCAGATACGCAGTATTTT. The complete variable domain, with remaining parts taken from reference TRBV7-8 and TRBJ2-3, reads GAGVSQSPRYKVAKRGQDVALRCDPISGHVSLFWYQQALGQGPEFLTYFQNEAQLDKSGLPSDRFFAERPEGSVSTLKIQRTQQEDSAVYLCASSLGGADTQYFGPGTRLTVL.